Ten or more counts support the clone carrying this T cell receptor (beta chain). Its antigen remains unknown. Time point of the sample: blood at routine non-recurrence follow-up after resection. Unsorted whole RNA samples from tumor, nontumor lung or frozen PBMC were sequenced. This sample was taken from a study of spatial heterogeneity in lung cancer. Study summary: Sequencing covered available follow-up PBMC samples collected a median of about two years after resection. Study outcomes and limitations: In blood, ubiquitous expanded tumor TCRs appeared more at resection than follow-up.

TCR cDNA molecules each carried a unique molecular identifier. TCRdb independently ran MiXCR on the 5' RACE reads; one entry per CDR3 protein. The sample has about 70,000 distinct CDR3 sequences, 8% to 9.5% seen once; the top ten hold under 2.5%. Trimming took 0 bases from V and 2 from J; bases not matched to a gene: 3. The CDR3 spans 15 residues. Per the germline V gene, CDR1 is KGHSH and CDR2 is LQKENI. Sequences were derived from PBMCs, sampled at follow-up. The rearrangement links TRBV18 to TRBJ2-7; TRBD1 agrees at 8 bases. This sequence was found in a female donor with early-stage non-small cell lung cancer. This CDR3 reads CASSPPTGVPYEQYF. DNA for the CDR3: TGTGCCAGCTCACCACCGACAGGGGTTCCCTACGAGCAGTACTTC.